The 4 T cell receptor beta chains given below trace back to one sample, sequenced in a study of shared clonotypes between healthy human individuals. The assay was immunoSEQ multiplex PCR, and TCRdb's table has in-frame clones only and misses some. Of almost 750,000 clones in the sample, 72% were seen once. The specimen was memory CD4+ T cells sorted from blood. Subset in this sample: CD45RA-negative fraction. The receptor set was obtained from a woman younger than 45 in good health.

This clone has more than one count but fewer than ten. The chain carries TRBV14 and TRBJ2-1; 7 nucleotides align to TRBD2. Germline CDR1 is SGHDN and CDR2 is FVKESK. There are 15 residues in the CDR3. V gave up 0 bases and J gave up 3 bases; unmatched junction bases: 2. As DNA, the CDR3 is TGTGCCAGCAGCCAAGATGAGCGGGACTACAATGAGCAGTTCTTC. Encoded protein: CASSQDERDYNEQFF.

This sequence joins TRBV2 and TRBJ2-7; 7 bases fit TRBD1. V shed 6 bases, J shed 5 bases, and the junction held 4 bases outside the gene matches. The V gene's germline CDR1 is SNHLY and CDR2 FYNNEI. The CDR3 length is 12 residues. The CDR3 bases are TGTGCCAGCAGCGGGGACAGCCACGAGCAGTACTTC. Protein product: CASSGDSHEQYF.

V and J are TRBV29-1 and TRBJ2-1, with 10 bases aligning to TRBD2. In germline, CDR1 is SQVTM, CDR2 ANQGSEA. The trim removed 3 bases at V and 8 bases at J, leaving 10 bases unmatched. This CDR3 spans 15 amino acids. CDR3 residues: CSVEGGAGGPDEQFF. DNA of the CDR3: TGCAGCGTTGAGGGGGGAGCGGGAGGGCCTGATGAGCAGTTCTTC.

The genes are TRBV6-1 and TRBJ2-3, with D tentatively TRBD1 or TRBD2 (5 bases each). The V and J ends lost 7 bases and 2 bases respectively, with 16 bases between them. The CDR3 contains 15 residues. Germline lookup yields CDR1 MNHNS and CDR2 SASEGT. CDR3 sequence reads: CASTLWGFNTDTQYF. The CDR3 DNA reads as TGTGCCAGCACCCTTTGGGGGTTCAACACAGATACGCAGTATTTT.